What follows is one TCR beta chain and its context. Sequencing used immunoSEQ multiplex PCR; TCRdb keeps in-frame clones, though not all of them. The table lists some 20,000 clones, 87% of them singletons. This record comes from a study of regulatory and conventional T cells in RAG deficiency. Regulatory T cells were sorted from blood as CD4+ CD25-high CD127-low cells. The CDR3 contains 12 residues. CDR1 and CDR2 (germline): SGHDN, FVKESK. The V gene lost 4 bases and the J gene lost 5 bases, with 8 bases spanning the gap. The sample was also reused in another study, on regulatory T cells. In that study: Primers: 52 TRBV forward and 13 TRBJ reverse.

The TCR was taken from a human donor in good health. The sample taken for sequencing was Tregs sorted from blood. V and J are TRBV14 and TRBJ1-2; the D is unclear. DNA of the CDR3: TGTGCCAGCAGCCGACATTATTATGGCTACACCTTC. Protein product: CASSRHYYGYTF. The full variable domain, completed using reference TRBV14 and TRBJ1-2, is EAGVTQFPSHSVIEKGQTVTLRCDPISGHDNLYWYRRVMGKEIKFLLHFVKESKQDESGMPNNRFLAERTGGTYSTLKVQPAELEDSGVYFCASSRHYYGYTFGSGTRLTVV.